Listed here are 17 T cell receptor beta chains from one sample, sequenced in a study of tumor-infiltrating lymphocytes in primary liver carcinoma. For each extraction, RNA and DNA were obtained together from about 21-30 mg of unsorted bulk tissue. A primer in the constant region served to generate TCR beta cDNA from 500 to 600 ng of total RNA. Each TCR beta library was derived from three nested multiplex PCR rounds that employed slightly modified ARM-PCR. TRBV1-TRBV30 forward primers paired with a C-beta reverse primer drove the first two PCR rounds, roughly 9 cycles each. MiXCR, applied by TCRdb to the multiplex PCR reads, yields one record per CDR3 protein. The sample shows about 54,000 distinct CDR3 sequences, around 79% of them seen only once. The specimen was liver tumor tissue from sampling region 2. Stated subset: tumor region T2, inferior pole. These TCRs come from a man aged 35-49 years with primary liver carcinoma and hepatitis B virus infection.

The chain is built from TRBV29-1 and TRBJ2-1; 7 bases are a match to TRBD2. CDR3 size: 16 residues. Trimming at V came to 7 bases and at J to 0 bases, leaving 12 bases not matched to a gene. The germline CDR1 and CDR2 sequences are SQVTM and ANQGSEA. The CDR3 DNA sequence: TGCAGCGCCGCCTGGACTGGCGGGAGCTCCTACAATGAGCAGTTCTTC. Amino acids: CSAAWTGGSSYNEQFF.

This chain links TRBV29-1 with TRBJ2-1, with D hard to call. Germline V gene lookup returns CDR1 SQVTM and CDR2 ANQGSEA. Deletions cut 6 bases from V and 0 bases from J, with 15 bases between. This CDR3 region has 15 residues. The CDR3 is CSVVSPSNSYNEQFF. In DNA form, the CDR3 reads TGCAGCGTGGTGTCTCCTTCCAACTCCTACAATGAGCAGTTCTTC.

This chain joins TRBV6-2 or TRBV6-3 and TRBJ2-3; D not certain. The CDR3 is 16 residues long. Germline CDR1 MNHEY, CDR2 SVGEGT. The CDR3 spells CVSSPSSTTLTDTQYF. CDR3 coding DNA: TGTGTCAGTAGTCCCTCCTCGACCACCCTCACAGATACGCAGTATTTT.

The CDR3 is CAVSGTDTQYF. CDR3 in DNA: TGTGCCGTTAGCGGCACAGATACGCAGTATTTT. The chain recombines TRBV10-3 with TRBJ2-3; weak D call: TRBD2 (5 bases). Germline V gene data show CDR1 as ENHRY and CDR2 as SYGVKD. Trimming took 11 bases from V and 1 from J, leaving 7 bases between them. The CDR3 consists of 11 residues.

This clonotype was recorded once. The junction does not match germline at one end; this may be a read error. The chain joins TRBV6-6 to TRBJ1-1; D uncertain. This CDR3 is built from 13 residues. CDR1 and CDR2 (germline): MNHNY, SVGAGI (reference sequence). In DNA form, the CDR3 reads TGTACCAGCAGACGACTGGAGAACACTGAAGCTTTCTTT. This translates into CTSRRLENTEAFF.

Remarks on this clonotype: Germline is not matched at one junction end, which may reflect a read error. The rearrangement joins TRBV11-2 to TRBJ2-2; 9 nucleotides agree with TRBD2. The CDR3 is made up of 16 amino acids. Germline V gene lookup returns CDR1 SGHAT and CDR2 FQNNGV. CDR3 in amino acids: CANSLEALAGTGELFF. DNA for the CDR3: TGTGCCAACAGCTTAGAAGCGCTAGCGGGAACCGGGGAGCTGTTTTTT.

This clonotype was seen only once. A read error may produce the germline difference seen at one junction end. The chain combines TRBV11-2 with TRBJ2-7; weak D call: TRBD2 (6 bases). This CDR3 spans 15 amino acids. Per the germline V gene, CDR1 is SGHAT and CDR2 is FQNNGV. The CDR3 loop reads CARRLGGTLPYEQHF. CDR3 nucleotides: TGTGCCAGGAGACTCGGCGGGACTCTACCCTACGAGCAGCACTTC.

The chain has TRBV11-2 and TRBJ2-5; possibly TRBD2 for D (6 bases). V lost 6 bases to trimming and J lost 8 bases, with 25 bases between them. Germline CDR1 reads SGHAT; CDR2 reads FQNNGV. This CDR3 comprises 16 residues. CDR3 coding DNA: TGTGCCAGCAGATCCCGGGACTCGGACCACCAAGTAACCCAGTACTTC. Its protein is CASRSRDSDHQVTQYF.

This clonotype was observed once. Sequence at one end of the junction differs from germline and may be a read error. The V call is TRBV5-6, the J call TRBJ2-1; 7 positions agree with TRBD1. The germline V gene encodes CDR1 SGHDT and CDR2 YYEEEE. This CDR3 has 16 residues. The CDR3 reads CTSSLKGASSYNEQFF. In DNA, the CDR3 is TGTACCAGCAGCTTGAAGGGGGCAAGCTCATACAATGAGCAGTTCTTC.

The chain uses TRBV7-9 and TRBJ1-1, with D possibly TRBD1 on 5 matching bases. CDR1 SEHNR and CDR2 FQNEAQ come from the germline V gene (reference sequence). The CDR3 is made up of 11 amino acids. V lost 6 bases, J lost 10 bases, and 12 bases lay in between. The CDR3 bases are TGTGCCAGCAGTATAGGGGCCGGAGCTTTCTTT. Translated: CASSIGAGAFF.

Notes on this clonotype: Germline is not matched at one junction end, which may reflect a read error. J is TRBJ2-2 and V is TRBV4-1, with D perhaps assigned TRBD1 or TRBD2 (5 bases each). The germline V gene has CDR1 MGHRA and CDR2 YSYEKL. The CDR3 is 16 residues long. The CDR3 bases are TGCCCCATCAGCCAAGTCGCGGCAGGGACCACCGGGCAGCTGTTTTTT. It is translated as CPISQVAAGTTGQLFF.

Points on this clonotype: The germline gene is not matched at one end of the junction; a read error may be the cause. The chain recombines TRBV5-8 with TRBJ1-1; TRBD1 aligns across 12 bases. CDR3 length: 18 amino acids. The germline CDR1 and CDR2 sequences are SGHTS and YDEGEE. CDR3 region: CASILKGTGGTMNTEAFF. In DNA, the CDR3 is TGTGCCAGCATCTTGAAGGGGACAGGGGGCACCATGAACACTGAAGCTTTCTTT. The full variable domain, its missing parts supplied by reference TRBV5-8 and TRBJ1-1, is EAGVTQSPTHLIKTRGQQATLRCSPISGHTSVYWYQQALGLGLQFLLWYDEGEERNRGNFPPRFSGRQFPNYSSELNVNALELEDSALYLCASILKGTGGTMNTEAFFGQGTRLTVV.

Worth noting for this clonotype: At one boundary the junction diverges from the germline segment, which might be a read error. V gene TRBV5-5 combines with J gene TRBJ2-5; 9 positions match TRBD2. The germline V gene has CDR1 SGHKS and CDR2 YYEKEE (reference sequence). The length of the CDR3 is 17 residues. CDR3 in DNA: TGTGCCAGCAACTTGGGACTAGCAAGAGGATACCAAGGGACCCAGTACTTC. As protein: CASNLGLARGYQGTQYF.

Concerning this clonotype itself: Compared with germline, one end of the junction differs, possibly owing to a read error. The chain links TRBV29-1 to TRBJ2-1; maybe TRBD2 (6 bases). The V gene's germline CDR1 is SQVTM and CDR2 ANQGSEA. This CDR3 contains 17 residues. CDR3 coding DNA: TGCAGCGTGGAAGACAAACTAGCAGTATGGGGTAACAATGAGCAGTCCTTC. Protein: CSVEDKLAVWGNNEQSF.

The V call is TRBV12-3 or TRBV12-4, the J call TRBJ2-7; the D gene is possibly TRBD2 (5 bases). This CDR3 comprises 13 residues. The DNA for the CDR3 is TGTATCAGCATCCGACGGGAATACTACGAGCAGTACTTC. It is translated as CISIRREYYEQYF.

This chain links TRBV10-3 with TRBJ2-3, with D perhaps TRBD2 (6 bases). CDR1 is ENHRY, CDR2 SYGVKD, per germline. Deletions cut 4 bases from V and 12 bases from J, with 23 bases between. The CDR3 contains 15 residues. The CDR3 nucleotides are TGTGCCATCAGTGCTGAGACTAGAGGGACCTATATACAGTATTTT. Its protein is CAISAETRGTYIQYF.

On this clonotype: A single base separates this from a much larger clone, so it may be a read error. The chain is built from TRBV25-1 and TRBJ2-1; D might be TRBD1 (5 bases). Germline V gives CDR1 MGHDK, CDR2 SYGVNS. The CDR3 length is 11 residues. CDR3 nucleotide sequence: TGTGCCTGCAGTGTAGGGGATTGGCAGTTCTTC. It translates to CACSVGDWQFF.